The sequence of this TCR beta chain was determined in a study of blood T cell repertoires in COVID-19. The protocol was immunoSEQ multiplex PCR, while the TCRdb copy is restricted to in-frame clones and leaves out a portion. Found here are about 200,000 clones, just over 85% of them singletons; the top ten hold nearly 4.5%. CDR3 length: 15 amino acids. V lost 5 bases, J lost 8 bases, and 12 bases stayed unmatched. Germline V gives CDR1 SEHNR, CDR2 FQNEAQ (reference sequence). This rearrangement joins TRBV7-9 to TRBJ1-5; TRBD1 aligns across 7 bases. Sequencing was done on a sample of peripheral blood. This clonotype originated in a man in his fifties with acute or convalescent COVID-19. CDR3 nucleotides: TGTGCCAGCAGCCCCCGGGACAGCGTCGGGGAGCCCCAGCATTTT. It codes for CASSPRDSVGEPQHF.